Below are 7 T cell receptor beta chains sequenced from a single sample in a study of CD8 T cells in Susac syndrome (dated by TCRdb to about 2019). Library creation used the immunoSEQ multiplex PCR assay. RNA was extracted with the RNeasy kit and roughly 0.45 to 1 ug was reverse transcribed using random hexamers. The raw public data were reprocessed by TCRdb itself: fastp quality trimming at Q25, MiXCR clonotype calling, in-frame beta chains only. One record per CDR3 amino acid sequence lists the most common genes and DNA. For this sample there are approximately 94,000 distinct CDR3 sequences; 95% appear just once. Of the sample, 0.3% falls within the top ten clones. The sequenced material came from CD8+ T cells from PBMCs. The receptors stem from a human donor with Susac syndrome.

The chain couples TRBV12-3 or TRBV12-4 to TRBJ2-7; 14 nucleotides align to TRBD2. This CDR3 has 15 amino acids. Trimming cost V 6 bases and J 4 bases; bases outside gene matches: 5. CDR3 nucleotide sequence: TGTGCCAGCAGCCTCAGACTAGCGGGAGGGTACGAGCAGTACTTC. It specifies CASSLRLAGGYEQYF.

V is TRBV25-1 and J is TRBJ2-7, with D maybe TRBD2 (6 bases). The CDR3 is 14 amino acids. Germline V gene data show CDR1 as MGHDK and CDR2 as SYGVNS. V gave up 1 base and J gave up 6 bases, with 13 bases separating them. Written as DNA, the CDR3 is TGTGCCAGCAGTGAATTGGCGGGGATTCGCGAGCAGTACTTC. Amino acid sequence: CASSELAGIREQYF.

The rearrangement joins TRBV15 to TRBJ2-1, with 8 bases identical to TRBD2. V shed 0 bases and J 2 bases; nucleotides not matched to a gene: 0. CDR3 length: 15 residues. Germline CDR1 LNHNV, CDR2 YYDKDF (reference sequence). Written as DNA, the CDR3 is TGTGCCACCAGCAGAGATAGCGGGACCTACAATGAGCAGTTCTTC. The encoded protein is CATSRDSGTYNEQFF.

The chain has TRBV29-1 and TRBJ2-1, with 9 bases fitting TRBD2. In germline, CDR1 is SQVTM, CDR2 ANQGSEA. V was pared by 6 bases and J by 9 bases, with 12 bases of the junction left unmatched. CDR3 length: 14 residues. CDR3 region: CSVLGVAGEPEQFF. The CDR3 DNA reads as TGCAGCGTCCTAGGGGTAGCGGGGGAGCCTGAGCAGTTCTTC.

V is TRBV5-1 and J is TRBJ2-6; possibly TRBD2 for D (5 bases). V shed 0 bases and J shed 1 base, with 11 bases lying between them. This CDR3 comprises 17 residues. The germline gives CDR1 SGHRS, CDR2 YFSETQ. CDR3: CASSLGLAGSGANVLTF. Here the CDR3 DNA reads TGCGCCAGCAGCTTGGGTCTAGCTGGGTCTGGGGCCAACGTCCTGACTTTC.

This chain links TRBV4-1 with TRBJ2-7; D is possibly TRBD1 or TRBD2 (5 bases each). Germline CDR1 reads MGHRA; CDR2 reads YSYEKL. V lost 3 bases to trimming and J lost 13 bases, with 16 bases between them. This CDR3 is built from 12 residues. The DNA of the CDR3 is TGCGCCAGCAGCCATACCGGGACGGACTTTTACTTC. It codes for CASSHTGTDFYF.

This clonotype was seen just once. The chain has TRBV20-1 and TRBJ1-6; D is unclear. Trimming stripped 5 bases from V and 5 bases from J, with 13 bases between. CDR3 size: 14 residues. Germline lookup yields CDR1 DFQATT and CDR2 SNEGSKA (reference sequence). Written as DNA, the CDR3 is TGCAGTGCTCTAGTGGTTGGCGATAATTCACCCCTCCACTTT. This sequence encodes CSALVVGDNSPLHF.